The clone carrying this T cell receptor (beta chain) was detected ten times or more. The junction and the germline gene differ at one end; a read error may be behind it. Amplification targeted TCR beta CDR3 regions from RNA transcripts. The TCR CDR3 was amplified in a first-round RT-PCR using the HTBI primer set. TCRdb re-analysed the multiplex PCR reads in MiXCR, keeping a single row per CDR3 protein. This table holds about 360,000 distinct CDR3 sequences, roughly an eighth found once. CDR3 length: 13 residues. The record originates from a study of T cells in Graves' hyperthyroidism and ophthalmopathy.

Sequencing was carried out using blood. The chain joins TRBV12-3 or TRBV12-4 to TRBJ1-1, with D unresolved. This TCR derives from a woman between 18 and 30 years old with Graves' hyperthyroidism. This CDR3 is CASSLGPNTEAFF. CDR3 DNA sequence: TGTGCCAGCAGCTTAGGCCCGAACACTGAAGCTTTCTTT.